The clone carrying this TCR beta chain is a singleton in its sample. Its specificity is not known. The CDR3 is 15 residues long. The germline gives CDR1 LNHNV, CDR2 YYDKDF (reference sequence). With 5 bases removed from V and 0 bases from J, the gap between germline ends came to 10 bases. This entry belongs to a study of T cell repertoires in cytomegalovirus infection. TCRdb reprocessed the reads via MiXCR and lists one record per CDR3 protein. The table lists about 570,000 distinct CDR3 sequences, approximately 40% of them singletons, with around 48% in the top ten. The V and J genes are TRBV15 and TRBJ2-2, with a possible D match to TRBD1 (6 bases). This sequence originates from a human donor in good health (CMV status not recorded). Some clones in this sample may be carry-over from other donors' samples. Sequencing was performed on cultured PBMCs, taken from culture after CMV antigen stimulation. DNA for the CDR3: TGTGCCACCAGCCTACAGGGTTCGAACACCGGGGAGCTGTTTTTT. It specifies CATSLQGSNTGELFF.